The sequence of this TCR beta chain was determined in a study of T cell repertoires in cytomegalovirus infection. The wider study: A matching HLA type, together with CMV infection, was signaled by public TCR beta signatures.

Trimming stripped 3 bases from V and 11 bases from J, with 31 bases between. The CDR3 contains 18 residues. Germline assignment: CDR1 LNHDA and CDR2 SQIVND (reference sequence). Notes on this clonotype: As yet, its antigen is unknown.

TCRdb analysed the reads with MiXCR anew, one entry per CDR3 protein. The table includes approximately 990,000 distinct CDR3 sequences, approximately 31% detected once. Study results and limitations: What dominated the ex vivo response were HLA-C-restricted CMV-specific TCR beta clonotypes.

This chain connects TRBV19 to TRBJ1-1; D is unresolved. Sample: cultured CD8+ T cells from PBMCs, taken from culture after CMV antigen stimulation. The TCR comes from a human donor in good health (CMV status not recorded). Some clones in this sample may be carry-over from other donors' samples. Written as DNA, the CDR3 is TGTGCCAGTAGTATCATCCGAGCTCCAGGCGGCAGGTCCCTGAGGGCTTTCTTT. This encodes CASSIIRAPGGRSLRAFF.